The T cell receptor beta chain described here comes from a study of early T cells in non-severe SARS-CoV-2 infection. This clonotype was counted only a few times. The CDR3 consists of 12 residues. Germline CDR1 is MNHEY and CDR2 is SVGEGT. V was trimmed by 2 bases and J by 12 bases, leaving 8 bases between them. TCRdb re-called the 5' RACE reads with MiXCR, one entry per CDR3 protein. The sample carries some 77,000 distinct CDR3 sequences, roughly 13% recorded once. This receptor was identified in an adult who was a healthcare worker with PCR-confirmed SARS-CoV-2 infection or an uninfected control (not recorded which). This chain links TRBV6-2 or TRBV6-3 with TRBJ1-6; D is undetermined. The specimen was whole blood. CDR3 in DNA: TGTGCCAGCAGTTACGGAGGAGGACCCCTCCACTTT. This encodes CASSYGGGPLHF.